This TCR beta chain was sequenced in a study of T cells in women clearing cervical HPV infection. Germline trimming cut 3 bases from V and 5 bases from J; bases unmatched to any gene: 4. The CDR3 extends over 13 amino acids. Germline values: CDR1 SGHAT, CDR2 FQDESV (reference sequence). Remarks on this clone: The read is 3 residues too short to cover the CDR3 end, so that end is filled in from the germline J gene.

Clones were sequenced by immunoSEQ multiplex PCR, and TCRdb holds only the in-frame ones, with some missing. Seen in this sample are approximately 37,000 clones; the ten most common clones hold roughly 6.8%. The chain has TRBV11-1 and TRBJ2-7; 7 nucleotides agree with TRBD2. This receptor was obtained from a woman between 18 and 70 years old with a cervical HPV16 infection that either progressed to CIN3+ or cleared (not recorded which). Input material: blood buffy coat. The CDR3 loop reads CASSFAGTNEQYF. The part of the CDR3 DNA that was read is TGTGCCAGCAGCTTTGCCGGGACTAACGAG.